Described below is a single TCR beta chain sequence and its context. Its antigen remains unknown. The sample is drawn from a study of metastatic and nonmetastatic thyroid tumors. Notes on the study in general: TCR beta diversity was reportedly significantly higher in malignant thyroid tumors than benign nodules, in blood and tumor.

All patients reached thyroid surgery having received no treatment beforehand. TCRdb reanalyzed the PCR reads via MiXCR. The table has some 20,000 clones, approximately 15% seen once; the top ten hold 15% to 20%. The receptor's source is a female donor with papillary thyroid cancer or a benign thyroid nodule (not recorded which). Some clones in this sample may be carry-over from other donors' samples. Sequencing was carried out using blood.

The CDR3 coding sequence is TGTGCCAGCAGCTCCGAAGTGGGGCAGTTCTTC. Translating it yields CASSSEVGQFF. The chain recombines TRBV7-9 with TRBJ2-1; unclear D gene. V was shortened by 4 bases and J by 12 bases, with 10 bases between the two germline ends. CDR3 length equals 11 residues. Germline V gene lookup returns CDR1 SEHNR and CDR2 FQNEAQ (reference sequence).